This T cell receptor (beta chain) was profiled in a study of blood T cell repertoires in COVID-19. Some clones are missing from TCRdb's copy, which holds only in-frame ones; the method was immunoSEQ multiplex PCR. The top ten hold 2.8% of the sample, which has approximately 250,000 clones, around 90% seen once. The participants were between about 18 and 100 years old and came from some 23 US areas. This CDR3 has 16 amino acids. V trimming: 6 bases; J trimming: 0 bases; junction bases outside the gene matches: 8. Germline CDR1 MDHEN, CDR2 SYDVKM. The receptor was isolated from a man between 40 and 49 years old who had been exposed to COVID-19. Sequenced: PBMCs or T cells enriched from blood (not recorded which). This chain joins TRBV28 and TRBJ1-5; 7 bases line up with TRBD1. The CDR3, as DNA: TGTGCCAGCAGGGGACGAGGGACAGTTAGCAATCAGCCCCAGCATTTT. It yields the protein CASRGRGTVSNQPQHF.